In this sample, the clone carrying this T cell receptor beta chain turned up many times. CDR1 MNHEY and CDR2 SVGEGT come from the germline V gene. CDR3 length: 13 amino acids. The ends were cut back, 2 bases at V and 6 bases at J, with 10 bases in the middle. Each single cDNA molecule received a unique molecular identifier. TCRdb reprocessed the 5' RACE reads via MiXCR and lists one record per CDR3 protein. The table has 53,000 or so distinct CDR3 sequences, 7% to 8% seen once; the top ten hold 5.8%. The sample comes from a study of early T cells in non-severe SARS-CoV-2 infection. Material for sequencing was whole blood. This receptor was obtained from an adult who was a healthcare worker with PCR-confirmed SARS-CoV-2 infection or an uninfected control (not recorded which). The rearrangement links TRBV6-2 or TRBV6-3 to TRBJ2-5, with D perhaps TRBD2 (5 bases). The CDR3 nucleotides read TGTGCCAGCAGTTACGAGGGTATGAAGACCCAGTACTTC. This gives the protein CASSYEGMKTQYF.